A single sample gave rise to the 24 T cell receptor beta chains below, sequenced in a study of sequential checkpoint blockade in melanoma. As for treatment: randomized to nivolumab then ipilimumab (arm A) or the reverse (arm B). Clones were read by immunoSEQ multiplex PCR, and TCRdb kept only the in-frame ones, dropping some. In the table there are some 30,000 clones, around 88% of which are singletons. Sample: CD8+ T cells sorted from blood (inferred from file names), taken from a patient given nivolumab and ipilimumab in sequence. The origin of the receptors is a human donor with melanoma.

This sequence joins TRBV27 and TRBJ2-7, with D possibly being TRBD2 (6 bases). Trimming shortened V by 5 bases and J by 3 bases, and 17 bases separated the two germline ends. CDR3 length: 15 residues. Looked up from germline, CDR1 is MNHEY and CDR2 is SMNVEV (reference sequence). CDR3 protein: CASSLLWGENYEQYF. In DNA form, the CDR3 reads TGTGCCAGCAGTCTCCTTTGGGGGGAGAACTACGAGCAGTACTTC.

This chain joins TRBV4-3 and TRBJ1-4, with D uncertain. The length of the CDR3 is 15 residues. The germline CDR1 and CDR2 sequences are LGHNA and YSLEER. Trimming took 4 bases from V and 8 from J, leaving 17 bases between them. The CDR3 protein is CASSPEAGLREKLFF. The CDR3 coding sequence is TGCGCCAGCAGCCCAGAGGCGGGGTTACGCGAAAAACTGTTTTTT.

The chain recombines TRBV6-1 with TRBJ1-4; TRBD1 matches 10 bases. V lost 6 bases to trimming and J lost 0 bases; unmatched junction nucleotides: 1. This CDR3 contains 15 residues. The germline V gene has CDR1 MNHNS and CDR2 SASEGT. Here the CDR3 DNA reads TGTGCCAGCAGGGGACAGGGGTCAACTAATGAAAAACTGTTTTTT. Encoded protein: CASRGQGSTNEKLFF.

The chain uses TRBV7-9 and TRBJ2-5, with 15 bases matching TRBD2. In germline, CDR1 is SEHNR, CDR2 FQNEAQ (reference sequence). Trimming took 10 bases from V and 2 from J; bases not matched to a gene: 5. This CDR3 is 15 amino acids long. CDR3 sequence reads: CATGTSGRKQETQYF. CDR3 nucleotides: TGTGCCACGGGGACTAGCGGGAGGAAACAAGAGACCCAGTACTTC.

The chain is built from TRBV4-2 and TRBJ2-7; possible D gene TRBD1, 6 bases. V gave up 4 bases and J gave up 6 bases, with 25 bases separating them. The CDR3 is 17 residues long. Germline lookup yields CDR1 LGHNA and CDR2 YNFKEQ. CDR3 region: CASSLRPADSQYSEQYF. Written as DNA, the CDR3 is TGTGCCAGCAGCCTCCGCCCCGCGGACAGCCAGTACAGCGAGCAGTACTTC.

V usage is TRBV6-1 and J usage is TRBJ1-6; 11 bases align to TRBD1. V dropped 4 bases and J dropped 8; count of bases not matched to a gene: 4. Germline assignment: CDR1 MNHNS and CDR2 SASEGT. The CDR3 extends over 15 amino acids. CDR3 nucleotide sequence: TGTGCCAGCAGTGGGGGACAGGGGGAACATTCACCCCTCCACTTT. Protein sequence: CASSGGQGEHSPLHF.

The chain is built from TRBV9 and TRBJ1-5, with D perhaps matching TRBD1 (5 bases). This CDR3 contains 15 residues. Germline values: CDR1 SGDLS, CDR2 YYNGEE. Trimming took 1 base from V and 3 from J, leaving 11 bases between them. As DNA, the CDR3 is TGTGCCAGCAGCGTATCTGCAGGGTACAATCAGCCCCAGCATTTT. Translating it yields CASSVSAGYNQPQHF.

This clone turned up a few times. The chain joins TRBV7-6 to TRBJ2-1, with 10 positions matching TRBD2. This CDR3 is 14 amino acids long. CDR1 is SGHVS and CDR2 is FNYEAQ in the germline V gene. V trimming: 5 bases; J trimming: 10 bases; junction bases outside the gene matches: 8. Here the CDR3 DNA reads TGTGCCAGCAGCCCCGGACTAGCGGTAACCGAGCAGTTCTTC. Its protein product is CASSPGLAVTEQFF.

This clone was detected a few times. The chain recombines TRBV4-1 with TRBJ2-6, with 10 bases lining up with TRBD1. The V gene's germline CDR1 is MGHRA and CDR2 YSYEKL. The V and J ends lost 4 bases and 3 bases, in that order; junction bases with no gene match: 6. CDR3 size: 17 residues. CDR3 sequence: CASSPGQGEVGANVLTF. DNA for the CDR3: TGCGCCAGCAGCCCTGGACAGGGGGAGGTTGGGGCCAACGTCCTGACTTTC.

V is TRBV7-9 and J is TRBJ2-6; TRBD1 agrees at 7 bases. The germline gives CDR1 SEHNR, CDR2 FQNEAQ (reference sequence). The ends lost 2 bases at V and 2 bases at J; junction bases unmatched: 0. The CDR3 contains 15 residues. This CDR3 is CASSLRGPGANVLTF. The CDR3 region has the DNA TGTGCCAGCAGCTTAAGGGGGCCTGGGGCCAACGTCCTGACTTTC.

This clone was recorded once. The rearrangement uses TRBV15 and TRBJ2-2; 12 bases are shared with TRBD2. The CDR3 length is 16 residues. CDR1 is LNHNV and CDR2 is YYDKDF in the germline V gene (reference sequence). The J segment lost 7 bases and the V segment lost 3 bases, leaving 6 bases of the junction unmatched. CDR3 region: CATSSGLAGYGGELFF. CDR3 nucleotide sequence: TGTGCCACCAGCAGCGGACTAGCGGGGTACGGCGGGGAGCTGTTTTTT.

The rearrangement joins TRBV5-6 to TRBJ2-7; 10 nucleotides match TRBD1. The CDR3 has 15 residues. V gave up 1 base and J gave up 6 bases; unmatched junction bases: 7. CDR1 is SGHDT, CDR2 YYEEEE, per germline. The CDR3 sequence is CASSLLVTGGFEQYF. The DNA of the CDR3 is TGTGCCAGCAGCTTGTTGGTGACAGGGGGCTTCGAGCAGTACTTC.

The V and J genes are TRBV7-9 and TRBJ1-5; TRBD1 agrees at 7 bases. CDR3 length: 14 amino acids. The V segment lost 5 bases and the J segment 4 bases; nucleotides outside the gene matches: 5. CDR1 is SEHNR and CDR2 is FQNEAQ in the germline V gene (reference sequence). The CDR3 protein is CASSRTGENQPQHF. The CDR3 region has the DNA TGTGCCAGCAGCAGGACAGGAGAGAATCAGCCCCAGCATTTT.

The CDR3 region is CASSPEGAGEQFF. CDR3 DNA: TGTGCCAGCAGCCCCGAGGGGGCGGGAGAGCAGTTCTTC. The genes are TRBV11-3 and TRBJ2-1, with a tentative D call TRBD1 (7 bases). The CDR3 spans 13 residues. Germline V gene sequence: CDR1 SGHNT, CDR2 YENEEA. Between the trimmed V and J ends, which lost 5 bases and 10 bases, there was a span of 15 bases.

CDR3 sequence: CASSLAGGGADTQYF. The CDR3 DNA reads as TGTGCCAGCAGCTTGGCCGGGGGGGGTGCAGATACGCAGTATTTT. The rearrangement joins TRBV5-4 to TRBJ2-3, with TRBD2 matching 8 bases. Losses at the gene ends were 0 bases for V and 4 bases for J; bases not matched to a gene: 4. Germline CDR1 and CDR2: SGHNT and YYREEE (reference sequence). The CDR3 is 15 amino acids.

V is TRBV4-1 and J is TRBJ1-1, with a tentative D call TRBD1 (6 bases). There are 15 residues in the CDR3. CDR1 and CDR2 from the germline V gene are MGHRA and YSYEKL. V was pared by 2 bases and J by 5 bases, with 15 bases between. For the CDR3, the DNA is TGCGCCAGCAGCCAAATGGGACACGAGGGGACTGAAGCTTTCTTT. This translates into CASSQMGHEGTEAFF.

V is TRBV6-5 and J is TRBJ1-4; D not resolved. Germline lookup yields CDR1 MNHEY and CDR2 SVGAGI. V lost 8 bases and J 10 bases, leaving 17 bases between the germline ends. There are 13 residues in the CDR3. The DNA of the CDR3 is TGTGCCAGCTCCACCGACGCGGGTCGAAAACTGTTTTTT. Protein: CASSTDAGRKLFF.

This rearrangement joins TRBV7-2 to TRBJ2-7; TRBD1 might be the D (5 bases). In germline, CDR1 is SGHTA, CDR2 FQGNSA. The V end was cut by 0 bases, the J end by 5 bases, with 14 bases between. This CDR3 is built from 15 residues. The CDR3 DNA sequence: TGTGCCAGCAGCTTAGCTGACAGAGCCTTTAACGAGCAGTACTTC. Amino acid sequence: CASSLADRAFNEQYF.

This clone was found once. The CDR3 is CASSTRDYGGNEQFF. Here the CDR3 DNA reads TGCGCCAGCAGCACCCGGGACTACGGGGGGAATGAGCAGTTCTTC. This sequence joins TRBV4-3 and TRBJ2-1; 7 positions agree with TRBD2. V was clipped by 5 bases and J by 7 bases; unmatched bases: 11. Germline CDR1 and CDR2: LGHNA and YSLEER. This CDR3 comprises 15 residues.

The DNA of the CDR3 is TGTGCCAGCAGTTACGGCAGGGGGCTAGAGACCCAGTACTTC. It is translated as CASSYGRGLETQYF. V gene TRBV6-5 combines with J gene TRBJ2-5, with TRBD1 matching over 8 bases. V was clipped by 2 bases and J by 4 bases; unmatched bases: 3. This CDR3 comprises 14 residues. Looked up from germline, CDR1 is MNHEY and CDR2 is SVGAGI.

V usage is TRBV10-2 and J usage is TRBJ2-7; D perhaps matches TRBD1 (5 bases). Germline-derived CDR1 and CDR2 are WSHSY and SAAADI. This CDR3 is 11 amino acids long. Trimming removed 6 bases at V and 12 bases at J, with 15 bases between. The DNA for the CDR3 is TGCGCCAGCAGCTCGACAGCCGCCTTGTACTTC. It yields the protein CASSSTAALYF.

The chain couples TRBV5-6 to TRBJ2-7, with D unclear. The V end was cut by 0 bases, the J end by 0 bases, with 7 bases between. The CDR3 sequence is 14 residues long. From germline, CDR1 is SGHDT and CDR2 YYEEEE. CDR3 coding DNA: TGTGCCAGCAGCTTGGGCGGAAGCTCCTACGAGCAGTACTTC. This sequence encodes CASSLGGSSYEQYF. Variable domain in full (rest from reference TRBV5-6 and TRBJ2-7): DAGVTQSPTHLIKTRGQQVTLRCSPKSGHDTVSWYQQALGQGPQFIFQYYEEEERQRGNFPDRFSGHQFPNYSSELNVNALLLGDSALYLCASSLGGSSYEQYFGPGTRLTVT.

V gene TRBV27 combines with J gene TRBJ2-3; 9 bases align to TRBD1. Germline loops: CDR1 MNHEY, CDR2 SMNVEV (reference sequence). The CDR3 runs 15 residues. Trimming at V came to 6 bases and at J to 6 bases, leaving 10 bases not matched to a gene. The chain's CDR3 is CASSHLGQGPDTQYF. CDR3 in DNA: TGTGCCAGCAGCCATCTGGGACAGGGTCCTGATACGCAGTATTTT.

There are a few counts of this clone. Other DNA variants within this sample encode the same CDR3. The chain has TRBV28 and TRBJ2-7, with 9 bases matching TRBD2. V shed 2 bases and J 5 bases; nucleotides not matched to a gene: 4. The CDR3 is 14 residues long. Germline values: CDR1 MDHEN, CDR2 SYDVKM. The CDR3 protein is CASSLAGGVNEQYF. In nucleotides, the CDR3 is TGTGCCAGCAGTTTAGCGGGGGGGGTGAACGAGCAGTACTTC.